Presented here are 26 T cell receptor beta chains from one specimen sequenced in a study of human T cells and chemical hapten exposure. One entry per CDR3 protein results from TCRdb running MiXCR on the RACE reads. The table lists fewer than 300,000 distinct CDR3 sequences, around 7% of them singletons. Time point given: pre-sensitization, week 0. Regarding treatment: therapeutic diphenylcyclopropenone sensitization with weekly scalp DPC. The source material was whole blood, sampled in connection with sensitization to the hapten diphenylcyclopropenone (DPC). All receptors come from a man younger than 35 with alopecia areata. Some clones in this sample may be carry-over from other donors' samples.

This clonotype was picked up a small number of times. The chain couples TRBV6-5 to TRBJ2-7, with 9 bases aligning to TRBD1. This CDR3 contains 14 residues. Germline V gene sequence: CDR1 MNHEY, CDR2 SVGAGI. The junction had 4 bases not matched to a gene; V was cut back by 4 bases and J by 3 bases. In nucleotides, the CDR3 is TGTGCCAGCAGTTGGGGACAGGGTTTCTACGAGCAGTACTTC. This codes for CASSWGQGFYEQYF.

The V call is TRBV20-1, the J call TRBJ2-5; D possibly corresponds to TRBD1 (5 bases). This CDR3 comprises 14 residues. From germline, CDR1 is DFQATT and CDR2 SNEGSKA (reference sequence). V lost 0 bases to trimming and J lost 1 base, with 9 bases between them. The CDR3 region has the DNA TGCAGTGCTAGAGAAGGGGTTAGCCAAGAGACCCAGTACTTC. Translated, it gives CSAREGVSQETQYF.

The CDR3 DNA reads as TGTGCCAGCAGCCCCACCAGGGGAGCAGGCTACACCTTC. Translation: CASSPTRGAGYTF. The chain joins TRBV7-3 to TRBJ1-2, with a possible D match to TRBD1 (6 bases). Between the trimmed V and J ends, which lost 5 bases and 8 bases, there was a span of 15 bases. Germline CDR1 SGHTA, CDR2 FQGTGA. CDR3 length: 13 residues.

The gene calls are TRBV5-4 and TRBJ1-2, with a weak D call TRBD1 (5 bases). The V gene's germline CDR1 is SGHNT and CDR2 YYREEE (reference sequence). The CDR3 is made up of 16 amino acids. The V gene lost 0 bases and the J gene lost 0 bases, with 12 bases spanning the gap. The CDR3 DNA follows: TGTGCCAGCAGCTTGGGCGGGACCGCTGCTAACTATGGCTACACCTTC. Protein: CASSLGGTAANYGYTF.

Points on this clonotype: This may be a read error: a much more frequent sequence differs by one nucleotide. Lacking the conserved final phenylalanine or tryptophan, this CDR3 likely reflects a read error. This sequence joins TRBV7-3 and TRBJ1-4; the match to TRBD1 covers 9 bases. Per germline, CDR1 SGHTA and CDR2 FQGTGA. The V gene end was trimmed by 7 bases and the J gene end by 7 bases; junction bases not matched to a gene: 4. CDR3 length: 13 residues. CDR3 sequence: CASTDRGTEKLFL. DNA of the CDR3: TGTGCCAGCACGGACAGGGGTACTGAAAAACTGTTTCTT.

This clonotype was detected a few times. This chain connects TRBV12-3 or TRBV12-4 to TRBJ2-7, with 10 bases aligning to TRBD1. There are 17 residues in the CDR3. The junction had 11 bases not matched to a gene; V was cut back by 3 bases and J by 3 bases. CDR3 nucleotides: TGTGCCAGCAGTTTTGCCCGAATCGGGACAGGGGTCTACGAGCAGTACTTC. Its protein product is CASSFARIGTGVYEQYF.

This clonotype was counted a few times. The genes are TRBV29-1 and TRBJ1-2; tentatively, D is TRBD1 (6 bases). The V gene lost 5 bases and the J gene lost 4 bases, with 23 bases spanning the gap. Germline loops: CDR1 SQVTM, CDR2 ANQGSEA. The CDR3 consists of 16 residues. The CDR3 spells CSVSPSTGQGFYGYTF. The CDR3 DNA reads as TGCAGCGTTTCACCCTCGACAGGTCAGGGATTCTATGGCTACACCTTC.

The chain links TRBV5-1 to TRBJ1-4, with a tentative D call TRBD1 (5 bases). CDR1 SGHRS and CDR2 YFSETQ come from the germline V gene. There are 14 residues in the CDR3. V was clipped by 3 bases and J by 8 bases, with 14 bases between them. CDR3 amino acids: CASSSPGIREKLFF. DNA for the CDR3: TGCGCCAGCAGCTCACCAGGGATTCGGGAAAAACTGTTTTTT.

This clonotype was found a few times. The V gene is TRBV29-1, the J gene TRBJ2-1; 11 bases are shared with TRBD2. CDR3 length: 13 amino acids. The J segment lost 7 bases and the V segment lost 7 bases, leaving 6 bases of the junction unmatched. The V gene's germline CDR1 is SQVTM and CDR2 ANQGSEA. The CDR3 here is CSGSGGAVNEQFF. The CDR3 region has the DNA TGCAGCGGTAGCGGGGGGGCAGTAAATGAGCAGTTCTTC.

This clonotype was counted only a few times. The chain recombines TRBV12-3 or TRBV12-4 with TRBJ2-3, with D possibly matching TRBD2 (6 bases). The CDR3 covers 14 residues. Trimming left V 4 bases short and J 6 bases short, with 14 bases between. The CDR3 sequence: CASSSHAGGDTQYF. In DNA form, the CDR3 reads TGTGCCAGCAGTTCCCATGCTGGGGGGGATACGCAGTATTTT.

This clonotype has at least ten counts. J is TRBJ2-2 and V is TRBV24-1; D ambiguous. Deletions cut 2 bases from V and 6 bases from J, with 6 bases between. Germline lookup yields CDR1 KGHDR and CDR2 SFDVKD. The CDR3 length is 13 residues. The CDR3 here is CATSDWESGELFF. DNA for the CDR3: TGTGCCACCAGTGATTGGGAATCCGGGGAGCTGTTTTTT.

The chain links TRBV4-1 to TRBJ2-7; D might be TRBD1 or TRBD2, each matching 5 bases. Germline V CDR1 and CDR2: MGHRA, YSYEKL. The CDR3 runs 13 residues. Trimming took 3 bases from V and 4 from J, leaving 10 bases between them. In nucleotides, the CDR3 is TGCGCCAGCAGCCACGGGGACGGGTACGAGCAGTACTTC. Translated, it gives CASSHGDGYEQYF.

This clonotype has a count of ten or more. The V gene is TRBV3-1, the J gene TRBJ2-7; D is tentatively TRBD1 or TRBD2 (5 bases each). Trimming removed 3 bases from V and 6 bases from J, with 12 bases in between. Germline V lookup: CDR1 LGHDT, CDR2 YNNKEL (reference sequence). The CDR3 spans 13 residues. For the CDR3, the DNA is TGTGCCAGCAGCCAGGGGAAGGGACGCGAGCAGTACGTC. It specifies CASSQGKGREQYV.

This clonotype has a count of ten or more. The chain joins TRBV28 to TRBJ2-6; possibly TRBD2 for D (5 bases). Germline lookup yields CDR1 MDHEN and CDR2 SYDVKM. V was pared by 5 bases and J by 2 bases, with 13 bases between. This CDR3 is 16 amino acids long. The CDR3 sequence: CASSPEGRTGANVLTF. DNA of the CDR3: TGTGCCAGCAGTCCCGAGGGAAGGACTGGGGCCAACGTCCTGACTTTC.

The chain is built from TRBV10-3 and TRBJ2-5; a weak D match, TRBD2 (5 bases). The V gene's germline CDR1 is ENHRY and CDR2 SYGVKD. Trimming removed 8 bases at V and 0 bases at J, with 7 bases between. There are 12 residues in the CDR3. This chain's CDR3 is CAIGSDQETQYF. CDR3 in DNA: TGTGCCATCGGTAGCGACCAAGAGACCCAGTACTTC.

This clonotype was seen a few times. The V and J genes are TRBV4-3 and TRBJ1-1; no reliable D call. Germline V gives CDR1 LGHNA, CDR2 YSLEER. V was shortened by 1 base and J by 0 bases, with 6 bases between the two germline ends. The CDR3 runs to 14 residues. Written as DNA, the CDR3 is TGCGCCAGCAGCCAAGTCGGGATGAACACTGAAGCTTTCTTT. Its protein is CASSQVGMNTEAFF.

This clonotype was seen a handful of times. This chain uses TRBV20-1 with TRBJ1-4; D is unresolved. The CDR3 is 12 amino acids. Germline values: CDR1 DFQATT, CDR2 SNEGSKA (reference sequence). V was pared by 6 bases and J by 5 bases, with 10 bases between. The CDR3 is CSARAENEKLFF. For the CDR3, the DNA is TGCAGTGCGCGTGCGGAGAATGAAAAACTGTTTTTT.

This clonotype has at least ten counts. The chain is built from TRBV20-1 and TRBJ2-2; D not resolved. This CDR3 has 10 residues. CDR1 is DFQATT and CDR2 is SNEGSKA in the germline V gene (reference sequence). The V end was cut by 5 bases, the J end by 8 bases, with 6 bases between. The CDR3 reads CSAHSGELFF. The CDR3 region has the DNA TGCAGTGCTCATTCAGGGGAGCTGTTTTTT.

This rearrangement joins TRBV4-2 to TRBJ2-7; TRBD2 agrees at 8 bases. Germline V lookup: CDR1 LGHNA, CDR2 YNFKEQ. The V and J ends lost 0 bases and 2 bases, in that order; junction bases with no gene match: 3. The CDR3 contains 15 residues. CDR3: CASSQERGAPYEQYF. DNA for the CDR3: TGTGCCAGCAGCCAAGAGCGGGGGGCCCCCTACGAGCAGTACTTC.

V gene TRBV3-1 combines with J gene TRBJ1-5; D might be TRBD1 (5 bases). The germline V gene has CDR1 LGHDT and CDR2 YNNKEL (reference sequence). This CDR3 comprises 15 residues. V was clipped by 0 bases and J by 4 bases, with 10 bases between them. CDR3: CASSQDLGVNQPQHF. The CDR3 DNA is TGTGCCAGCAGCCAAGATCTAGGGGTTAATCAGCCCCAGCATTTT. Using reference TRBV3-1 and TRBJ1-5 for the parts outside the CDR3, the full variable domain is DTAVSQTPKYLVTQMGNDKSIKCEQNLGHDTMYWYKQDSKKFLKIMFSYNNKELIINETVPNRFSPKSPDKAHLNLHINSLELGDSAVYFCASSQDLGVNQPQHFGDGTRLSIL.

CDR3 DNA sequence: TGCAGTGCTGGTCCTTCGGGGTACAATGAGCAGTTCTTC. Translation gives CSAGPSGYNEQFF. The chain recombines TRBV20-1 with TRBJ2-1, with D tentatively TRBD2 (5 bases). The length of the CDR3 is 13 residues. The V end was cut by 5 bases, the J end by 4 bases, with 12 bases between. Looked up from germline, CDR1 is DFQATT and CDR2 is SNEGSKA (reference sequence).

At least ten counts were recorded for this clonotype. The CDR3, as DNA: TGTGCCAGCAGCCAAGTTTCGCGGGGTGGCTACACCTTC. Amino acids: CASSQVSRGGYTF. The V call is TRBV14, the J call TRBJ1-2, with D uncertain. The V gene's germline CDR1 is SGHDN and CDR2 FVKESK. The CDR3 extends over 13 amino acids. V lost 1 base to trimming and J lost 7 bases, with 10 bases between them. The variable domain in full, completed from reference TRBV14 and TRBJ1-2, reads EAGVTQFPSHSVIEKGQTVTLRCDPISGHDNLYWYRRVMGKEIKFLLHFVKESKQDESGMPNNRFLAERTGGTYSTLKVQPAELEDSGVYFCASSQVSRGGYTFGSGTRLTVV.

The CDR3 DNA is TGCGCCAGCAGCCAAGATACGGGTAACCAAGAGACCCAGTACTTC. Translating it yields CASSQDTGNQETQYF. The chain links TRBV4-1 to TRBJ2-5; D is uncertain. Trimming left V 0 bases short and J 0 bases short, with 8 bases between. The germline V gene has CDR1 MGHRA and CDR2 YSYEKL. CDR3 length equals 15 residues.

The chain uses TRBV4-1 and TRBJ2-5; a weak D match, TRBD2 (5 bases). Germline loops: CDR1 MGHRA, CDR2 YSYEKL. Trimming removed 1 base at V and 3 bases at J, with 12 bases between. The CDR3 has 15 residues. Written as DNA, the CDR3 is TGCGCCAGCAGCCAAGTTAGCGTACCAAAAGAGACCCAGTACTTC. As protein: CASSQVSVPKETQYF.

This clonotype was seen ten or more times. The rearrangement uses TRBV10-3 and TRBJ2-3; D tentatively fits TRBD1 or TRBD2 (5 bases each). Per the germline V gene, CDR1 is ENHRY and CDR2 is SYGVKD. The CDR3 contains 16 residues. CDR3 residues: CASLSSRGSLIDTQYF. CDR3 nucleotides: TGTGCAAGTTTGTCGTCACGGGGCAGTTTAATAGATACGCAGTATTTT.

The rearrangement links TRBV5-1 to TRBJ1-1; 7 positions match TRBD1. With 0 bases clipped from V and 0 bases from J, the junction kept 2 bases outside the gene matches. In germline, CDR1 is SGHRS, CDR2 YFSETQ. CDR3 length: 15 residues. The CDR3 nucleotides are TGCGCCAGCAGCTTGGGAGGGACAGTGAACACTGAAGCTTTCTTT. This translates into CASSLGGTVNTEAFF.